Listed below are T cell receptor beta chains from one sample, sequenced in a study of cytomegalovirus exposure and HLA in healthy donors. Data came from immunoSEQ multiplex PCR; TCRdb stores just in-frame clones and leaves some out. The sample has hundreds of thousands of clones, over 70% seen once. Sequencing was performed on PBMCs. Receptors were obtained from a young woman in good health and CMV-seropositive. Both conserved end residues are part of each CDR3. The order of the fields is J gene, D gene, V gene, clone size, CDR3 protein, CDR3 DNA. D genes are given only for firm matches. Clone size is stated in some rows and not others, as once, few, many or a class when expanded.

TRBJ1-1 - TRBV27 - CASRAHREDTEAFF TGTGCCAGCAGGGCCCACAGGGAGGACACTGAAGCTTTCTTT
TRBJ2-7 - TRBV7-9 - CASSTQGGSIYEQYF TGTGCCAGCAGCACCCAGGGGGGGTCTATCTACGAGCAGTACTTC
TRBJ2-2 - TRBV27 - CASSFVQGGGGELFF TGTGCCAGCAGTTTCGTACAGGGGGGGGGCGGGGAGCTGTTTTTT
TRBJ1-1 - TRBV30 - CAWSPSGTLNTEAFF TGTGCCTGGAGTCCGAGTGGGACCCTGAACACTGAAGCTTTCTTT
TRBJ2-7 - TRBV30 - CAWSGVGPLRRGYEQYF TGTGCCTGGAGTGGAGTGGGTCCGTTGCGGAGGGGGTACGAGCAGTACTTC
TRBJ2-1 - TRBV5-1 - CASSLSYGGVAGNEQFF TGCGCCAGCAGCTTGTCCTATGGGGGAGTAGCTGGGAATGAGCAGTTCTTC
TRBJ2-6 - TRBV6-5 - CASSYDQNVLTF TGTGCCAGCAGTTATGACCAGAACGTCCTGACTTTC
TRBJ1-4 - TRBV2 - CASSGADEKLFF TGTGCCAGCAGTGGGGCAGATGAAAAACTGTTTTTT
TRBJ2-7 - TRBV7-6 few CASSQGGSGSTYEQYF TGTGCCAGCAGCCAAGGCGGCAGCGGATCTACCTACGAGCAGTACTTC
TRBJ2-7 - TRBV6-5 - CASTSGLETGEQYF TGTGCCAGCACCTCGGGACTCGAAACTGGGGAGCAGTACTTC
TRBJ1-1 - TRBV10-3 few CAISEFPENTEAFF TGTGCCATCAGTGAGTTTCCGGAGAACACTGAAGCTTTCTTT
TRBJ2-7 TRBD2 TRBV28 once CASSLAEGYEQYF TGTGCCAGCAGCCTAGCGGAGGGCTACGAGCAGTACTTC
TRBJ2-7 - TRBV15 - CATSKGDPPYEQYF TGTGCCACCAGCAAAGGAGATCCCCCCTACGAGCAGTACTTC
TRBJ1-1 TRBD1 TRBV6-5 - CASTPQGAVEAFF TGTGCCAGCACCCCACAGGGGGCTGTTGAAGCTTTCTTT
TRBJ2-5 TRBD1 TRBV15 - CATSRALGQPGETQYF TGTGCCACCAGCAGAGCGTTGGGACAGCCCGGAGAGACCCAGTACTTC
TRBJ2-3 TRBD2 TRBV6-5 - CASISGLTDTQYF TGTGCCAGTATTAGCGGGCTCACAGATACGCAGTATTTT
TRBJ2-7 - TRBV11-3 - CASSLGRYEQYF TGTGCCAGCAGCTTAGGACGTTACGAGCAGTACTTC
TRBJ2-7 TRBD2 TRBV11-2 - CASSLAGGPYEQYF TGTGCCAGCAGCTTAGCGGGAGGGCCTTACGAGCAGTACTTC
TRBJ2-1 - TRBV5-4 - CASSLDSYSYNEQFF TGTGCCAGCAGCTTGGACTCCTACTCCTACAATGAGCAGTTCTTC
TRBJ2-7 TRBD2 TRBV29-1 once CSVNPGTSGTYEQYF TGCAGCGTCAACCCCGGGACTAGCGGGACCTACGAGCAGTACTTC
TRBJ2-3 - TRBV5-5 - CASRSVGGTTDTQYF TGTGCCAGCAGATCAGTGGGGGGCACCACAGATACGCAGTATTTT
TRBJ1-2 TRBD1 TRBV5-4 few CASRVQGNYGYTF TGTGCCAGCAGGGTACAGGGGAACTATGGCTACACCTTC
TRBJ1-4 TRBD1 TRBV25-1 - CASSESGGSLVNEKLFF TGTGCCAGCAGTGAATCAGGGGGATCTTTGGTAAATGAAAAACTGTTTTTT
TRBJ2-7 TRBD2 TRBV11-2 - CASSPPGLAGGYEQYF TGTGCCAGCAGCCCCCCGGGACTAGCGGGAGGGTACGAGCAGTACTTC
TRBJ2-7 - TRBV4-2 - CASSAKMDSSYEQYF TGTGCCAGCAGCGCAAAGATGGACAGCTCCTACGAGCAGTACTTC
TRBJ2-3 - TRBV7-8 - CASRSDLTSTDTQYF TGTGCCAGCAGGTCGGACTTGACTAGCACAGATACGCAGTATTTT
TRBJ1-2 - TRBV13 once CASSLGLGSLYGYTF TGTGCCAGCAGCTTAGGGTTAGGGTCTCTCTATGGCTACACCTTC
TRBJ2-5 TRBD1 TRBV5-1 - CASPPTDRGQETQYF TGCGCCAGCCCCCCCACGGACAGGGGCCAAGAGACCCAGTACTTC
TRBJ2-1 - TRBV27 - CASSPTTYNEQFF TGTGCCAGCAGTCCGACAACCTACAATGAGCAGTTCTTC
TRBJ1-5 - TRBV2 - CASSGISGVGNQPQHF TGTGCCAGCAGTGGGATATCGGGGGTCGGCAATCAGCCCCAGCATTTT
TRBJ1-1 TRBD1 TRBV6-5 - CASSVDRGTEAFF TGTGCCAGCAGTGTGGACAGGGGCACTGAAGCTTTCTTT
TRBJ2-7 - TRBV7-8 - CASSSRRGTYYEQYF TGTGCCAGCAGCTCGCGCCGCGGCACCTACTACGAGCAGTACTTC
TRBJ1-5 - TRBV27 - CASSLGVRNQPQHF TGTGCCAGCAGTTTGGGGGTTCGAAATCAGCCCCAGCATTTT
TRBJ2-4 TRBD2 TRBV7-2 - CASSLAAGAQNIQYF TGTGCCAGCAGCTTAGCGGCGGGAGCCCAAAACATTCAGTACTTC
TRBJ2-7 - TRBV7-6 - CASSLTAGDIYEQYF TGTGCCAGCAGTCTCACCGCTGGGGATATTTACGAGCAGTACTTC
TRBJ2-1 - TRBV7-3 - CASSLPGGEQFF TGTGCCAGCAGCTTACCTGGGGGGGAGCAGTTCTTC
TRBJ2-1 - TRBV6-5 - CASSYRGISNEQFF TGTGCCAGCAGTTACCGGGGGATTAGCAATGAGCAGTTCTTC
TRBJ1-5 - TRBV25-1 - CASGRADQPQHF TGTGCCAGCGGACGGGCGGATCAGCCCCAGCATTTT
TRBJ1-2 - TRBV6-4 - CASSEGEGGYTF TGTGCCAGCAGTGAAGGGGAGGGTGGCTACACCTTC
TRBJ2-1 TRBD2 TRBV9 once CASSVGWGGSYNEQFF TGTGCCAGCAGCGTAGGGTGGGGGGGCTCCTACAATGAGCAGTTCTTC
TRBJ1-2 TRBD1 TRBV5-1 - CASSLDGTGAGYTF TGCGCCAGCAGCTTGGACGGGACAGGTGCTGGCTACACCTTC
TRBJ1-3 - TRBV30 once CAWSLGGDPGNTIYF TGTGCCTGGAGCCTAGGGGGTGATCCTGGAAACACCATATATTTT